This T cell receptor beta chain originates from a study of T-cell reconstitution after alpha-beta-depleted transplantation in children. General study points: When one year had passed after transplant, most T-cell counts and diversity came from newly produced T cells. In some patients, recipient T cells and intrathymic progenitors surviving conditioning explained high day-60 diversity. There were reportedly several hundred expanded graft clones from which alpha-beta T cells came about two months after transplant.

Preparation of the TCRbeta library involved a method that used unique molecular identifiers. Each CDR3 protein is one row after TCRdb ran MiXCR on the PCR reads. The table lists roughly 66,000 distinct CDR3 sequences, approximately 5% of them singletons. Germline V gene data show CDR1 as SGHRS and CDR2 as YFSETQ. The V and J ends lost 4 bases and 0 bases respectively, with 12 bases between them. The CDR3 contains 15 residues. In this sample, this clonotype turned up many times. The antigen is not known. This TCR came from a boy under three years old who had a stem cell transplant for acute myeloid leukemia, so the T cells may come from the graft donor. The chain carries TRBV5-1 and TRBJ2-3; D is possibly TRBD2 (5 bases). This material consisted of PBMCs, mostly from graft donor cells, taken 180 days after TCRalphabeta/CD19-depleted stem cell transplant. The CDR3 region is CASSPGIPSTDTQYF. In DNA, the CDR3 is TGCGCCAGCAGCCCCGGGATCCCTAGCACAGATACGCAGTATTTT.